This entry lists 19 T cell receptor beta chains sequenced from one sample in a study of blood T cell repertoires in COVID-19. Method: immunoSEQ multiplex PCR; TCRdb's copy keeps in-frame clones and lacks some. The data hold about 210,000 clones, with roughly four fifths observed a single time. The sequenced sample consisted of peripheral blood. The receptors derive from a woman aged 40 to 49 with acute or convalescent COVID-19.

This chain's CDR3 is CASSVVGGAGDDTQYF. The CDR3 DNA reads as TGTGCCAGCAGCGTAGTTGGTGGAGCGGGCGATGATACGCAGTATTTT. V usage is TRBV9 and J usage is TRBJ2-3; TRBD2 is a possible D gene (6 bases). CDR1 SGDLS and CDR2 YYNGEE come from the germline V gene. The CDR3 contains 16 residues. Deletions cut 0 bases from V and 6 bases from J, with 17 bases between.

V is TRBV24-1 and J is TRBJ1-5, with 8 bases that match TRBD1. The CDR3 covers 16 residues. The J segment lost 3 bases and the V segment lost 0 bases, leaving 3 bases of the junction unmatched. Germline V gene data show CDR1 as KGHDR and CDR2 as SFDVKD. CDR3 coding DNA: TGTGCCACCAGTGATTTGGGACAGGGCCCCAATCAGCCCCAGCATTTT. Translating gives CATSDLGQGPNQPQHF.

The rearrangement uses TRBV5-1 and TRBJ2-5; 10 positions agree with TRBD1. Trimming cost V 5 bases and J 4 bases; bases outside gene matches: 5. CDR1 and CDR2 from the germline V gene are SGHRS and YFSETQ. There are 14 residues in the CDR3. CDR3 region: CASSRDRGLETQYF. The CDR3 bases are TGCGCCAGCAGTAGGGACAGGGGATTAGAGACCCAGTACTTC.

This clone appeared once. The chain recombines TRBV27 with TRBJ2-3; 11 bases align to TRBD1. The CDR3 contains 15 residues. Trimming took 2 bases from V and 5 from J; bases not matched to a gene: 3. Germline assignment: CDR1 MNHEY and CDR2 SMNVEV (reference sequence). CDR3 sequence (DNA): TGTGCCAGCAGTTTAGGGACAGGGGGGCAAGATACGCAGTATTTT. Its translation is CASSLGTGGQDTQYF.

In DNA, the CDR3 is TGTGCCAGCAGCACGGACAGGGGTCAGCCCCAGCATTTT. It codes for CASSTDRGQPQHF. V usage is TRBV11-2 and J usage is TRBJ1-5; 9 bases line up with TRBD1. Losses at the gene ends were 5 bases for V and 6 bases for J; bases not matched to a gene: 2. CDR3 length equals 13 residues. Germline V lookup: CDR1 SGHAT, CDR2 FQNNGV.

The chain uses TRBV7-3 and TRBJ2-3; perhaps TRBD2 as D (6 bases). V was pared by 4 bases and J by 5 bases, with 16 bases between. CDR3 length: 15 amino acids. Looked up from germline, CDR1 is SGHTA and CDR2 is FQGTGA. The CDR3 loop is CASSSGDSWVDTQYF. Written as DNA, the CDR3 is TGTGCCAGCAGCTCGGGGGACTCGTGGGTAGATACGCAGTATTTT.

The chain is built from TRBV14 and TRBJ1-1; D is undetermined. The CDR3 is made up of 15 amino acids. Germline values: CDR1 SGHDN, CDR2 FVKESK. V gave up 5 bases and J gave up 3 bases, with 16 bases separating them. CDR3: CASSLMGGLYTEAFF. The DNA for the CDR3 is TGTGCCAGCAGCTTAATGGGCGGGCTTTACACTGAAGCTTTCTTT. The whole variable domain, filled in from reference TRBV14 and TRBJ1-1, reads EAGVTQFPSHSVIEKGQTVTLRCDPISGHDNLYWYRRVMGKEIKFLLHFVKESKQDESGMPNNRFLAERTGGTYSTLKVQPAELEDSGVYFCASSLMGGLYTEAFFGQGTRLTVV.

The J gene is TRBJ1-6, the V gene TRBV13, with 9 bases lining up with TRBD1. Germline V gene data show CDR1 as PRHDT and CDR2 as FYEKMQ (reference sequence). J was trimmed by 10 bases and V by 1 base; bases with no gene match: 5. The CDR3 length is 15 residues. Here the CDR3 DNA reads TGTGCCAGCAGCTTAGAAACAGGGGGCAACTCACCCCTCCACTTT. Residues: CASSLETGGNSPLHF.

This clone has only one observation. V and J are TRBV9 and TRBJ2-3; D gene uncertain. Germline-derived CDR1 and CDR2 are SGDLS and YYNGEE. The CDR3 is 14 amino acids. Trimming left V 0 bases short and J 4 bases short, with 9 bases between. In nucleotides, the CDR3 is TGTGCCAGCAGCGTAGTTTGGAGTGCAGATACGCAGTATTTT. Translating gives CASSVVWSADTQYF.

The rearrangement uses TRBV19 and TRBJ1-3; tentatively, D is TRBD1 (6 bases). V lost 4 bases, J lost 1 base, and 17 bases lay in between. CDR3 length equals 17 residues. Germline V lookup: CDR1 LNHDA, CDR2 SQIVND (reference sequence). The CDR3 region is CASSRAGTTLSGNTIYF. CDR3 nucleotides: TGTGCCAGTAGTAGGGCCGGGACAACTTTGTCTGGAAACACCATATATTTT.

The chain links TRBV6-4 to TRBJ1-3; D not certain. V lost 3 bases and J 0 bases, leaving 3 bases between the germline ends. The length of the CDR3 is 13 residues. CDR1 is MRHNA, CDR2 SNTAGT, per germline. CDR3 in amino acids: CASSESSGNTIYF. The CDR3 nucleotides are TGTGCCAGCAGTGAGAGCTCTGGAAACACCATATATTTT.

The V call is TRBV30, the J call TRBJ1-5; 8 bases map to TRBD1. Germline lookup yields CDR1 GTSNPN and CDR2 SVGIG (reference sequence). The V and J ends lost 2 bases and 3 bases, in that order; junction bases with no gene match: 3. The CDR3 length is 14 residues. CDR3 bases: TGTGCCTGGAGTCGGGACAGGACCAATCAGCCCCAGCATTTT. This sequence encodes CAWSRDRTNQPQHF. Together with reference TRBV30 and TRBJ1-5, the CDR3 gives the full variable domain: SQTIHQWPATLVQPVGSPLSLECTVEGTSNPNLYWYRQAAGRGLQLLFYSVGIGQISSEVPQNLSASRPQDRQFILSSKKLLLSDSGFYLCAWSRDRTNQPQHFGDGTRLSIL.

On this clone itself: With a much larger clone just one base away, this may be a read error. V is TRBV7-6 and J is TRBJ1-4; D is ambiguous. Germline CDR1 and CDR2: SGHVS and FNYEAQ. There are 17 residues in the CDR3. V lost 2 bases, J lost 0 bases, and 13 bases lay in between. CDR3 in amino acids: CASSLIGQPATNEKLFF. The CDR3 DNA is TGTGCCAGCAGCTTAATTGGGCAGCCCGCAACTAATGAAAAACTGTTTTTT.

The chain recombines TRBV13 with TRBJ2-1; TRBD2 matches at 9 bases. The CDR3 sequence is 14 residues long. In germline, CDR1 is PRHDT, CDR2 FYEKMQ (reference sequence). V shed 5 bases and J 6 bases; nucleotides not matched to a gene: 5. In DNA form, the CDR3 reads TGTGCCAGCAGCCAGGGGACTAGCTCCAATGAGCAGTTCTTC. This sequence encodes CASSQGTSSNEQFF. Looking up the rest from reference TRBV13 and TRBJ2-1 gives the full variable domain: AAGVIQSPRHLIKEKRETATLKCYPIPRHDTVYWYQQGPGQDPQFLISFYEKMQSDKGSIPDRFSAQQFSDYHSELNMSSLELGDSALYFCASSQGTSSNEQFFGPGTRLTVL.

This chain links TRBV27 with TRBJ2-6, with D possibly matching TRBD2 (5 bases). The CDR3 has 16 residues. V was trimmed by 1 base and J by 2 bases, leaving 9 bases between them. Per the germline V gene, CDR1 is MNHEY and CDR2 is SMNVEV (reference sequence). CDR3 sequence: CASSLWGDTGANVLTF. In DNA, the CDR3 is TGTGCCAGCAGTTTATGGGGAGACACTGGGGCCAACGTCCTGACTTTC.

This chain connects TRBV30 to TRBJ2-7, with D maybe TRBD1 (9 bases). V was clipped by 6 bases and J by 2 bases, with 17 bases between them. The CDR3 sequence is 14 residues long. Looked up from germline, CDR1 is GTSNPN and CDR2 is SVGIG (reference sequence). CDR3 DNA: TGTGCCTGCCGCGGGGGGACAGGGCCCTACGAGCAGTACTTC. It specifies CACRGGTGPYEQYF.

V and J are TRBV27 and TRBJ1-5; 8 bases map to TRBD1. Losses at the gene ends were 8 bases for V and 0 bases for J; bases not matched to a gene: 24. This CDR3 spans 21 amino acids. Germline V lookup: CDR1 MNHEY, CDR2 SMNVEV (reference sequence). CDR3 nucleotide sequence: TGTGCCAGCTCTTACTCAGGGGGCGGGTACGGGAGTCTCTATAGCAATCAGCCCCAGCATTTT. It codes for CASSYSGGGYGSLYSNQPQHF.

The chain has TRBV6-5 and TRBJ1-2; D is unresolved. CDR1 MNHEY and CDR2 SVGAGI come from the germline V gene. CDR3 length: 14 residues. Trimming removed 0 bases from V and 4 bases from J, with 9 bases in between. The CDR3 DNA sequence: TGTGCCAGCAGTTACTCGAGAGCGCCCTATGGCTACACCTTC. Its protein is CASSYSRAPYGYTF.

V usage is TRBV7-2 and J usage is TRBJ1-5; 11 nucleotides line up with TRBD1. The length of the CDR3 is 15 residues. V gave up 5 bases and J gave up 11 bases; unmatched junction bases: 11. Germline V gives CDR1 SGHTA, CDR2 FQGNSA. The CDR3 DNA follows: TGTGCCAGCAGCCCGGACAGGGGGCGCGCTACGTCCCAGCATTTT. Protein product: CASSPDRGRATSQHF.